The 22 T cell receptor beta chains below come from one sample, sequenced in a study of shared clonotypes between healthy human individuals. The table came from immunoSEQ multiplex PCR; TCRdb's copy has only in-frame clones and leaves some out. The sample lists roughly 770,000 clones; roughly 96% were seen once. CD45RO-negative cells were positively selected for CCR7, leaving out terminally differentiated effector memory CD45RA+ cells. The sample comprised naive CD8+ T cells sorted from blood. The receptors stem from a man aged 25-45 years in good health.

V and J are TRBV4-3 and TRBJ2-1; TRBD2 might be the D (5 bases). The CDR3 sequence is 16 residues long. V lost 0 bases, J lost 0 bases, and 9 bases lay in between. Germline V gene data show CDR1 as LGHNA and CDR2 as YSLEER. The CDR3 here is CASSQDKGSSYNEQFF. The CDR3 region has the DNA TGCGCCAGCAGCCAAGATAAAGGGAGCTCCTACAATGAGCAGTTCTTC.

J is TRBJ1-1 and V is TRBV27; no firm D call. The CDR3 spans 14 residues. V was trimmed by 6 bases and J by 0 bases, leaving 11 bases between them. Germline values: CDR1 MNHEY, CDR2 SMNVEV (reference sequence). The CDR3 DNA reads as TGTGCCAGCAGCCCCCAGGCTTTGAACACTGAAGCTTTCTTT. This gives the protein CASSPQALNTEAFF.

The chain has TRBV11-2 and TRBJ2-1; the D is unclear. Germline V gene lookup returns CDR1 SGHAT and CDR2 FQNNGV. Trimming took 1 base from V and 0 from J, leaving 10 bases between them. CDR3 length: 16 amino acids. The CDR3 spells CASSLGLASSYNEQFF. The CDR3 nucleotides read TGTGCCAGCAGCTTAGGGTTGGCTAGCTCCTACAATGAGCAGTTCTTC.

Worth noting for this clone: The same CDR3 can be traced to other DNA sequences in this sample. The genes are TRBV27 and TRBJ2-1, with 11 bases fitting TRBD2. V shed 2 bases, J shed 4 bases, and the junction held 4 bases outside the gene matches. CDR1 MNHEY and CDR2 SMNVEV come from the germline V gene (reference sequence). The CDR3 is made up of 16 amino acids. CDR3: CASSLGASGRYNEQFF. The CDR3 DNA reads TGTGCCAGCAGTTTAGGCGCTAGCGGGAGGTACAATGAGCAGTTCTTC.

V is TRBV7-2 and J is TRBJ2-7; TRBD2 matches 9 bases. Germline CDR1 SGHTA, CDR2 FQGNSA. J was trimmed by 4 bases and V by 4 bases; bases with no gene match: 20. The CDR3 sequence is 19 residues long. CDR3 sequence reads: CASSSLDPGIAGVWYEQYF. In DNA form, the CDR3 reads TGTGCCAGCAGCTCATTAGACCCTGGAATAGCGGGAGTATGGTACGAGCAGTACTTC.

DNA for the CDR3: TGTGCCAGCAGGGCGAGTATTTCCTACGAGCAGTACTTC. Translating it yields CASRASISYEQYF. The chain employs TRBV6-1 and TRBJ2-7; D uncertain. Per the germline V gene, CDR1 is MNHNS and CDR2 is SASEGT. The CDR3 sequence is 13 residues long. V lost 6 bases to trimming and J lost 1 base, with 10 bases between them.

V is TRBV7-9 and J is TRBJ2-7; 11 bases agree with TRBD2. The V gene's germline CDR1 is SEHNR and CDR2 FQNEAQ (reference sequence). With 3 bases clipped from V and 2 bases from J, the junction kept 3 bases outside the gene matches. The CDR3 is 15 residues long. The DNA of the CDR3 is TGTGCCAGCAGCTTGACTAGCGGGACGACCTACGAGCAGTACTTC. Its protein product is CASSLTSGTTYEQYF.

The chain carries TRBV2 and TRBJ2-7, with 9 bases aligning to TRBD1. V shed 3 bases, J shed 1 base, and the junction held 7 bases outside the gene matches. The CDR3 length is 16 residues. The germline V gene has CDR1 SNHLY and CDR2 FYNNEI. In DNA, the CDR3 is TGTGCCAGCAGTGACCATCGGGGACAGGGTTCCTACGAGCAGTACTTC. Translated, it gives CASSDHRGQGSYEQYF. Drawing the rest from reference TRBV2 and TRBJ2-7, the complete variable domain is EPEVTQTPSHQVTQMGQEVILRCVPISNHLYFYWYRQILGQKVEFLVSFYNNEISEKSEIFDDQFSVERPDGSNFTLKIRSTKLEDSAMYFCASSDHRGQGSYEQYFGPGTRLTVT.

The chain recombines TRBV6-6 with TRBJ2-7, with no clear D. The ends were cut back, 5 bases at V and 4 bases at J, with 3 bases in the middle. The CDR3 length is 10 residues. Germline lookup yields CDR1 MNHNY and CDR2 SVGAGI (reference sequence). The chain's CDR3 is CASSKYEQYF. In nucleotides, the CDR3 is TGTGCCAGCAGTAAATACGAGCAGTACTTC.

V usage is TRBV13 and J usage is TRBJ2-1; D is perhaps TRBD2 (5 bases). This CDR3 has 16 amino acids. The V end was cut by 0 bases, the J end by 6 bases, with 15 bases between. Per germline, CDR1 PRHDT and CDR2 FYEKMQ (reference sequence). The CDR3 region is CASSLGSSPEVNEQFF. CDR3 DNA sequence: TGTGCCAGCAGCTTAGGTTCCAGCCCGGAGGTCAATGAGCAGTTCTTC.

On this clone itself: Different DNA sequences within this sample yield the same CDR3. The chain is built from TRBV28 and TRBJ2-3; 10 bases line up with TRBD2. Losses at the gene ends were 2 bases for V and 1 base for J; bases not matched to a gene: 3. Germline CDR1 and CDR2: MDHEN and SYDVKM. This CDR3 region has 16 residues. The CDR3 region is CASSLTLAGGTDTQYF. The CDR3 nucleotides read TGTGCCAGCAGTTTAACTCTAGCGGGAGGCACAGATACGCAGTATTTT.

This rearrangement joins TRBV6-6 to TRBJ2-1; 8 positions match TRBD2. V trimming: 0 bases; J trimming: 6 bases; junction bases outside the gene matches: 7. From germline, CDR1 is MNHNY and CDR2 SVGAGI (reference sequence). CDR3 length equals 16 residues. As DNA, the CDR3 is TGTGCCAGCAGTTACTCCCTACAGCGGGAGCGCAATGAGCAGTTCTTC. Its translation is CASSYSLQRERNEQFF.

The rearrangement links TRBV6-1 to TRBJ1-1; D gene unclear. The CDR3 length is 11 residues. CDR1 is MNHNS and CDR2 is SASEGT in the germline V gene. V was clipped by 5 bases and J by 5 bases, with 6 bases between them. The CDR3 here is CASSLGTEAFF. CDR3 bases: TGTGCCAGCAGTCTGGGGACTGAAGCTTTCTTT.

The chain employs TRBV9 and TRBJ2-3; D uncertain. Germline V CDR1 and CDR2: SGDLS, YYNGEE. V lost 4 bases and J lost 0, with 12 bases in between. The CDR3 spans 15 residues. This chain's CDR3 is CASSLEGASTDTQYF. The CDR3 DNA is TGTGCCAGCAGCCTCGAAGGAGCTAGCACAGATACGCAGTATTTT.

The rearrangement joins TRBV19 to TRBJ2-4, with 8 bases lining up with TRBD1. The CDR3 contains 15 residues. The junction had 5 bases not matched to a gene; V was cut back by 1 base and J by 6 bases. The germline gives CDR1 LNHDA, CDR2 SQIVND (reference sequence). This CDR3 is CASSIVAGGGNIQYF. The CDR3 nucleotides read TGTGCCAGTAGTATAGTGGCAGGGGGCGGAAACATTCAGTACTTC.

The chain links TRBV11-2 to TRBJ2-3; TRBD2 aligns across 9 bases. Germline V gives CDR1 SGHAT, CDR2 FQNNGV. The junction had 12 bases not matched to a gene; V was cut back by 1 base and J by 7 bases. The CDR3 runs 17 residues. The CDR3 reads CASSLGGRARSWNTQYF. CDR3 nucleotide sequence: TGTGCCAGCAGCTTAGGCGGGAGGGCCCGTTCCTGGAATACGCAGTATTTT.

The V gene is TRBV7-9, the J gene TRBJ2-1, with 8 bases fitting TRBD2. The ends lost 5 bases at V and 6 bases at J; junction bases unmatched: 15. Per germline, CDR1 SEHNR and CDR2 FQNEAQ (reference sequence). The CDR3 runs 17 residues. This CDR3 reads CASSPVGRGLESNEQFF. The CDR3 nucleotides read TGTGCCAGCAGCCCAGTAGGGAGGGGACTAGAATCCAATGAGCAGTTCTTC.

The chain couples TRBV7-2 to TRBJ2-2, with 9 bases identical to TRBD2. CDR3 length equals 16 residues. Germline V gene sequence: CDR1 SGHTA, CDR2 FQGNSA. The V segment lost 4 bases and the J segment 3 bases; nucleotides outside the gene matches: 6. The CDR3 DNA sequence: TGTGCCAGCAGCTACTTGACTAGCGGTTACACCGGGGAGCTGTTTTTT. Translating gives CASSYLTSGYTGELFF.

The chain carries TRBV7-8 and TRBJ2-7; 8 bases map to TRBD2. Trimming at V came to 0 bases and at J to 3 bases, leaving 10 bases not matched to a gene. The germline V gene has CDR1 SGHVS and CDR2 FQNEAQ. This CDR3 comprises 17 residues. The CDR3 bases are TGTGCCAGCAGCTTAGCCCCCGCCAGCGGGAGTCTCTACGAGCAGTACTTC. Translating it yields CASSLAPASGSLYEQYF.

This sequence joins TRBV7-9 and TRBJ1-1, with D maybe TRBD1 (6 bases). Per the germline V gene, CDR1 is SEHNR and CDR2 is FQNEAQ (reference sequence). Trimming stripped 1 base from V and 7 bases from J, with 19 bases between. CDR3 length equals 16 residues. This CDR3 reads CASSLGVGGLYGEAFF. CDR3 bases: TGTGCCAGCAGCTTAGGCGTAGGGGGTCTTTATGGTGAAGCTTTCTTT.

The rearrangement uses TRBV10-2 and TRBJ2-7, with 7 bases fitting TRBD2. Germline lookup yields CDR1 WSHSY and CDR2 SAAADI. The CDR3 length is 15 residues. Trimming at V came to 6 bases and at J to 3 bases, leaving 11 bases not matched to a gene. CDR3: CASSGTGGEVYEQYF. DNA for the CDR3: TGCGCCAGCAGCGGAACGGGGGGAGAAGTCTACGAGCAGTACTTC.

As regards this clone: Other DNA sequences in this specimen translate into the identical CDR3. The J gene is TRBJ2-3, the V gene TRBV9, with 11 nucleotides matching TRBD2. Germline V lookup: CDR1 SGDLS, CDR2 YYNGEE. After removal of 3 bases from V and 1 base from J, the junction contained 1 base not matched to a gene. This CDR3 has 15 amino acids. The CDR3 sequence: CASSEGLAGTDTQYF. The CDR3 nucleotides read TGTGCCAGCAGCGAGGGACTAGCGGGCACAGATACGCAGTATTTT.